One sample yielded the 17 T cell receptor beta chains listed below, sequenced in a study of cytomegalovirus exposure and HLA in healthy donors. Primers included in the PCR were 60 Vbeta and 13 Jbeta primers. Produced via immunoSEQ multiplex PCR; TCRdb's table is partial and in-frame only. The sample holds more than 95,000 clones, roughly three quarters seen once. Sequenced sample: PBMCs. These TCRs come from a woman in her late teens or twenties in good health and CMV-seropositive.

This chain links TRBV4-1 with TRBJ2-7; TRBD1 matches 9 bases. The CDR3 extends over 15 amino acids. Germline values: CDR1 MGHRA, CDR2 YSYEKL. The junction had 11 bases not matched to a gene; V was cut back by 4 bases and J by 7 bases. The CDR3 region is CASSPQGQGPREQYF. In DNA, the CDR3 is TGCGCCAGCAGCCCACAGGGACAGGGTCCTCGGGAGCAGTACTTC.

On this clone: At the DNA level, this CDR3 is encoded by other sequences in the same sample as well. This chain links TRBV7-3 with TRBJ1-1, with no clear D. CDR3 size: 13 residues. CDR1 SGHTA and CDR2 FQGTGA come from the germline V gene. V was pared by 5 bases and J by 9 bases, with 16 bases between. Here the CDR3 reads CASSPARYSQAFF. The CDR3 DNA reads TGTGCCAGCAGCCCCGCCCGGTACAGCCAAGCTTTCTTT.

The table lists this clone with a few counts. This chain uses TRBV2 with TRBJ1-2; 7 positions match TRBD1. In germline, CDR1 is SNHLY, CDR2 FYNNEI. The V and J ends lost 4 bases and 3 bases, in that order; junction bases with no gene match: 5. This CDR3 has 14 residues. DNA for the CDR3: TGTGCCAGCAGTGTACGCGGGACAGACTATGGCTACACCTTC. It is translated as CASSVRGTDYGYTF.

The chain is built from TRBV27 and TRBJ1-1; D gene uncertain. Germline V lookup: CDR1 MNHEY, CDR2 SMNVEV (reference sequence). Between the trimmed V and J ends, which lost 0 bases and 1 base, there was a span of 12 bases. The CDR3 totals 16 residues. The CDR3 DNA is TGTGCCAGCAGTTTATCGTGGTTGGGAGGGAACACTGAAGCTTTCTTT. Translating gives CASSLSWLGGNTEAFF.

In its sample, this clone was seen a few times. This chain joins TRBV2 and TRBJ2-1, with a possible D match to TRBD2 (6 bases). Germline CDR1 SNHLY, CDR2 FYNNEI. V shed 4 bases and J shed 6 bases, with 16 bases lying between them. The CDR3 runs 15 residues. The CDR3 loop reads CASSARTTIRNEQFF. The CDR3 bases are TGTGCCAGCAGTGCCCGGACTACCATACGCAATGAGCAGTTCTTC.

The chain uses TRBV30 and TRBJ1-2, with D perhaps TRBD1 (5 bases). This CDR3 spans 13 amino acids. CDR1 is GTSNPN and CDR2 is SVGIG in the germline V gene (reference sequence). V was clipped by 2 bases and J by 8 bases, with 15 bases between them. The CDR3 DNA is TGTGCCTGGAGTAATAGGGGTGGGGAAGGCTACACCTTC. Amino acids: CAWSNRGGEGYTF.

The V call is TRBV25-1, the J call TRBJ1-1; D unresolved. V lost 5 bases and J 5 bases, leaving 12 bases between the germline ends. The CDR3 has 13 residues. Germline values: CDR1 MGHDK, CDR2 SYGVNS. DNA of the CDR3: TGTGCCAGCAGTAACGAGCGGGGAACTGAAGCTTTCTTT. This gives the protein CASSNERGTEAFF. Full variable domain (rest looked up from reference TRBV25-1 and TRBJ1-1): EADIYQTPRYLVIGTGKKITLECSQTMGHDKMYWYQQDPGMELHLIHYSYGVNSTEKGDLSSESTVSRIRTEHFPLTLESARPSHTSQYLCASSNERGTEAFFGQGTRLTVV.

V is TRBV4-1 and J is TRBJ2-7, with TRBD2 matching over 7 bases. Per the germline V gene, CDR1 is MGHRA and CDR2 is YSYEKL. CDR3 length: 16 amino acids. With V trimmed by 2 bases and J by 3 bases, 10 bases remained unmatched. This CDR3 is CASSQPGRDRYYEQYF. In DNA form, the CDR3 reads TGCGCCAGCAGCCAACCTGGGAGGGATCGATACTACGAGCAGTACTTC.

A single count supports this clone. CDR3 sequence: CASSESSGGATDTQYF. The CDR3 DNA reads as TGCGCCAGCAGTGAGTCCAGCGGGGGGGCGACAGATACGCAGTATTTT. The gene calls are TRBV10-2 and TRBJ2-3; 10 nucleotides align to TRBD2. Germline V CDR1 and CDR2: WSHSY, SAAADI. The CDR3 sequence is 16 residues long. Germline trimming cut 0 bases from V and 3 bases from J; bases unmatched to any gene: 3.

A single count supports this clone. This rearrangement joins TRBV5-4 to TRBJ2-3, with D tentatively TRBD1 (6 bases). The V end lost 5 bases, the J end lost 3 bases, and 13 bases lay between the germline ends. Germline lookup yields CDR1 SGHNT and CDR2 YYREEE (reference sequence). CDR3 size: 14 residues. CDR3 sequence: CASSMGAWTDTQYF. The CDR3 bases are TGTGCCAGCAGTATGGGGGCCTGGACAGATACGCAGTATTTT. Based on the CDR3 plus reference TRBV5-4 and TRBJ2-3, the full variable domain is ETGVTQSPTHLIKTRGQQVTLRCSSQSGHNTVSWYQQALGQGPQFIFQYYREEENGRGNFPPRFSGLQFPNYSSELNVNALELDDSALYLCASSMGAWTDTQYFGPGTRLTVL.

This clone is medium-sized in the sample. The chain has TRBV5-6 and TRBJ2-5; unclear D gene. Germline V gene sequence: CDR1 SGHDT, CDR2 YYEEEE. Trimming took off 6 bases at V and 5 bases at J, with 14 bases between the two ends. The CDR3 covers 13 residues. The CDR3 here is CASTMPGMETQYF. CDR3 nucleotides: TGTGCCAGCACAATGCCGGGTATGGAGACCCAGTACTTC.

This clone has just a few counts. The rearrangement joins TRBV9 to TRBJ2-2; 9 nucleotides align to TRBD2. Germline V gene sequence: CDR1 SGDLS, CDR2 YYNGEE. The junction had 7 bases not matched to a gene; V was cut back by 3 bases and J by 1 base. The CDR3 has 17 residues. The CDR3 coding sequence is TGTGCCAGCAGCGCTCTGCCAGCGGGGGGGAACACCGGGGAGCTGTTTTTT. Protein product: CASSALPAGGNTGELFF.

The V gene is TRBV5-1, the J gene TRBJ2-1, with D possibly matching TRBD2 (5 bases). The CDR3 extends over 13 amino acids. V lost 0 bases and J 6 bases, leaving 7 bases between the germline ends. Germline V gives CDR1 SGHRS, CDR2 YFSETQ. DNA for the CDR3: TGCGCCAGCAGCTTGGTGGCGGGCAATGAGCAGTTCTTC. Its translation is CASSLVAGNEQFF.

By share of the sample, this clone is medium-sized. The gene calls are TRBV7-3 and TRBJ2-1; 8 bases match TRBD1. From germline, CDR1 is SGHTA and CDR2 FQGTGA. V dropped 3 bases and J dropped 4; count of bases not matched to a gene: 5. The CDR3 is made up of 15 amino acids. CDR3 residues: CASSFGTGLYNEQFF. In DNA, the CDR3 is TGTGCCAGCAGCTTCGGGACAGGATTATACAATGAGCAGTTCTTC.

The gene calls are TRBV2 and TRBJ2-2; weak D call: TRBD2 (6 bases). V gave up 4 bases and J gave up 2 bases, with 14 bases separating them. The CDR3 totals 16 residues. Germline loops: CDR1 SNHLY, CDR2 FYNNEI. In DNA, the CDR3 is TGTGCCAGCAGTGGGGGTAGCGGATATAACACCGGGGAGCTGTTTTTT. This sequence encodes CASSGGSGYNTGELFF.

The genes are TRBV2 and TRBJ2-5, with TRBD2 matching over 13 bases. V lost 1 base and J lost 5; bases outside the gene matches: 16. CDR3 length: 20 amino acids. Germline assignment: CDR1 SNHLY and CDR2 FYNNEI. The CDR3 protein is CASSEGGLAGVVKRWETQYF. CDR3 nucleotides: TGTGCCAGCAGTGAAGGAGGACTAGCGGGAGTTGTCAAACGATGGGAGACCCAGTACTTC.

This rearrangement joins TRBV27 to TRBJ1-3; 9 bases fit TRBD1. CDR1 MNHEY and CDR2 SMNVEV come from the germline V gene (reference sequence). The CDR3 runs to 18 residues. V was clipped by 4 bases and J by 1 base; unmatched bases: 11. The CDR3 is CASSSSGTGIVSGNTIYF. CDR3 bases: TGTGCCAGCAGTTCCTCCGGGACAGGGATTGTTTCTGGAAACACCATATATTTT.